These 21 T cell receptor beta chains were all obtained from the same sample, sequenced in a study of blood T cell repertoires in COVID-19. Method: immunoSEQ multiplex PCR; TCRdb's copy keeps in-frame clones and lacks some. Of fewer than 200,000 clones listed, 79% are singletons. Sequencing was carried out using peripheral blood. The receptors originated from a woman between 55 and 75 years old with COVID-19, enrolled during active disease.

This clone appeared once. This chain uses TRBV11-3 with TRBJ1-5, with D maybe TRBD1 (5 bases). The length of the CDR3 is 17 residues. The germline V and J ends were trimmed by 1 base and 5 bases, with 18 bases remaining between them. In germline, CDR1 is SGHNT, CDR2 YENEEA. This chain's CDR3 is CASSLGGGIGRDQPQHF. In DNA, the CDR3 is TGTGCCAGCAGCTTAGGTGGGGGGATAGGGAGGGATCAGCCCCAGCATTTT.

The rearrangement uses TRBV11-2 and TRBJ1-1; a weak D match, TRBD1 (6 bases). Germline lookup yields CDR1 SGHAT and CDR2 FQNNGV. V lost 1 base, J lost 14 bases, and 17 bases lay in between. CDR3 size: 13 residues. CDR3 in DNA: TGTGCCAGCAGCTTAGTTCATCCCGGGACACGATTCTTT. This codes for CASSLVHPGTRFF. Supplemented by reference TRBV11-2 and TRBJ1-1, the full variable domain reads EAGVAQSPRYKIIEKRQSVAFWCNPISGHATLYWYQQILGQGPKLLIQFQNNGVVDDSQLPKDRFSAERLKGVDSTLKIQPAKLEDSAVYLCASSLVHPGTRFFGQGTRLTVV.

This clone was seen only once. The rearrangement links TRBV3-1 (or the pseudogene TRBV3-2) to TRBJ1-2, with no clear D. Trimming took off 6 bases at V and 5 bases at J, with 10 bases between the two ends. The CDR3 sequence is 12 residues long. CDR1 is LGHDT, CDR2 YNNKEL, per germline (reference sequence). CDR3 region: CASRGVGYGYTF. For the CDR3, the DNA is TGTGCCAGCAGGGGAGTTGGGTATGGCTACACCTTC.

The genes are TRBV5-4 and TRBJ2-3; TRBD2 matches at 11 bases. Germline CDR1 and CDR2: SGHNT and YYREEE (reference sequence). This CDR3 has 15 residues. J gave up 3 bases and V 4 bases, and 4 bases lay outside the gene matches. Written as DNA, the CDR3 is TGTGCCAGCAGCGGGCGACTAGCGGGAACAGATACGCAGTATTTT. Its translation is CASSGRLAGTDTQYF.

The chain recombines TRBV11-2 with TRBJ1-6, with 7 nucleotides matching TRBD1. From germline, CDR1 is SGHAT and CDR2 FQNNGV. Trimming at V came to 1 base and at J to 8 bases, leaving 8 bases not matched to a gene. CDR3 length: 16 residues. CDR3 sequence (DNA): TGTGCCAGCAGCTTAGGACCAGGGGGACTTGATTCACCCCTCCACTTT. Translating gives CASSLGPGGLDSPLHF.

The genes are TRBV5-1 and TRBJ1-4; 9 bases line up with TRBD1. This CDR3 is built from 15 residues. V lost 4 bases, J lost 8 bases, and 9 bases stayed unmatched. The germline V gene encodes CDR1 SGHRS and CDR2 YFSETQ. In nucleotides, the CDR3 is TGCGCCAGCAGCGCCCTACAGGGGGCGCAGGAAAAACTGTTTTTT. It specifies CASSALQGAQEKLFF.

In regard to this clone: The identical CDR3 is also encoded by other nucleotide sequences in the sample. The chain uses TRBV6-5 and TRBJ1-5; 7 bases match TRBD1. The CDR3 is 13 residues long. The trim removed 8 bases at V and 4 bases at J, leaving 5 bases unmatched. Germline CDR1 and CDR2: MNHEY and SVGAGI. CDR3 protein: CASSRQGNQPQHF. Here the CDR3 DNA reads TGTGCCAGCTCTAGACAGGGAAATCAGCCCCAGCATTTT.

This clone was seen only a few times. V is TRBV6-2 or TRBV6-3 and J is TRBJ2-5, with a possible D match to TRBD1 (5 bases). The length of the CDR3 is 14 residues. The germline V gene encodes CDR1 MNHEY and CDR2 SVGEGT. V lost 2 bases, J lost 5 bases, and 12 bases lay in between. This CDR3 is CASSYGTPGETQYF. CDR3 coding DNA: TGTGCCAGCAGTTACGGCACCCCAGGGGAGACCCAGTACTTC.

The chain uses TRBV19 and TRBJ1-2; D is possibly TRBD1 (6 bases). Trimming stripped 9 bases from V and 3 bases from J, with 20 bases between. This CDR3 is 15 amino acids long. CDR1 and CDR2 (germline): LNHDA, SQIVND (reference sequence). This CDR3 is CASETLPGAYYGYTF. The CDR3 DNA is TGTGCCAGCGAAACGCTTCCAGGGGCCTACTATGGCTACACCTTC.

The chain carries TRBV7-9 and TRBJ2-1, with TRBD2 as a possible D gene (5 bases). CDR1 and CDR2 (germline): SEHNR, FQNEAQ (reference sequence). V was shortened by 2 bases and J by 8 bases, with 7 bases between the two germline ends. The CDR3 has 12 residues. CDR3 nucleotide sequence: TGTGCCAGCAGCTTAACAGCGGATGAGCAGTTCTTC. This translates into CASSLTADEQFF.

The genes are TRBV19 and TRBJ2-5, with TRBD1 matching 11 bases. Germline CDR1 is LNHDA and CDR2 is SQIVND (reference sequence). CDR3 length: 16 residues. After removal of 5 bases from V and 4 bases from J, the junction contained 9 bases not matched to a gene. In DNA form, the CDR3 reads TGTGCCAGTAGTGCGCGGACAGGGGGCGAGGGAGAGACCCAGTACTTC. Translation gives CASSARTGGEGETQYF. Together with reference TRBV19 and TRBJ2-5, the CDR3 gives the full variable domain: DGGITQSPKYLFRKEGQNVTLSCEQNLNHDAMYWYRQDPGQGLRLIYYSQIVNDFQKGDIAEGYSVSREKKESFPLTVTSAQKNPTAFYLCASSARTGGEGETQYFGPGTRLLVL.

V is TRBV7-9 and J is TRBJ2-1, with a weak D call TRBD1 (6 bases). Germline V gene lookup returns CDR1 SEHNR and CDR2 FQNEAQ (reference sequence). The V end was cut by 1 base, the J end by 12 bases, with 10 bases between. This CDR3 comprises 12 residues. This CDR3 is CASSLEPGAQFF. The CDR3 bases are TGTGCCAGCAGCTTAGAGCCAGGGGCGCAGTTCTTC.

This clone was detected once. This chain uses TRBV9 with TRBJ2-1; 8 bases fit TRBD2. The CDR3 extends over 14 amino acids. Per germline, CDR1 SGDLS and CDR2 YYNGEE. The V and J ends lost 4 bases and 7 bases, in that order; junction bases with no gene match: 7. The DNA of the CDR3 is TGTGCCAGCAGCCCCACTAGCGGAGGGAATGAGCAGTTCTTC. This encodes CASSPTSGGNEQFF.

V usage is TRBV11-1 and J usage is TRBJ2-1; 12 nucleotides agree with TRBD2. Germline lookup yields CDR1 SGHAT and CDR2 FQDESV (reference sequence). Losses at the gene ends were 4 bases for V and 6 bases for J; bases not matched to a gene: 7. The CDR3 length is 16 residues. The CDR3 nucleotides are TGTGCCAGCAGCTCGGAATCTAGCGGGGGGGGCAATGAGCAGTTCTTC. Protein sequence: CASSSESSGGGNEQFF.

The chain combines TRBV5-1 with TRBJ2-7, with 7 bases identical to TRBD1. V dropped 1 base and J dropped 6; count of bases not matched to a gene: 7. CDR3 length: 14 amino acids. Germline CDR1 reads SGHRS; CDR2 reads YFSETQ. The CDR3 is CASSLFGTVIEQYF. The CDR3 region has the DNA TGCGCCAGCAGCTTGTTCGGGACAGTCATCGAGCAGTACTTC.

The rearrangement links TRBV5-6 to TRBJ1-3, with 11 bases identical to TRBD1. J gave up 3 bases and V 4 bases, and 9 bases lay outside the gene matches. Germline V gene lookup returns CDR1 SGHDT and CDR2 YYEEEE. The CDR3 length is 17 residues. In nucleotides, the CDR3 is TGTGCCAGCAGCAAAACCCCGGACAGGGGGCGTGGAAACACCATATATTTT. Translating gives CASSKTPDRGRGNTIYF.

The chain joins TRBV11-2 to TRBJ2-2, with D perhaps matching TRBD2 (5 bases). With 1 base removed from V and 7 bases from J, the gap between germline ends came to 13 bases. The CDR3 is made up of 15 amino acids. Germline V gene lookup returns CDR1 SGHAT and CDR2 FQNNGV. The CDR3 loop reads CASSLAHLGSGELFF. The CDR3 nucleotides read TGTGCCAGCAGCTTAGCCCATTTAGGGAGCGGGGAGCTGTTTTTT.

There are a few counts of this clone. This chain joins TRBV2 and TRBJ1-1, with 7 positions matching TRBD1. In germline, CDR1 is SNHLY, CDR2 FYNNEI. V gave up 6 bases and J gave up 1 base; unmatched junction bases: 20. CDR3 length: 19 amino acids. The CDR3 DNA reads as TGTGCCAGCAGGATAGACAGGGAAGGGTACGTTGGACCGAACACTGAAGCTTTCTTT. Encoded protein: CASRIDREGYVGPNTEAFF.

The rearrangement uses TRBV5-1 and TRBJ2-5, with a possible D match to TRBD2 (6 bases). The germline gives CDR1 SGHRS, CDR2 YFSETQ. The CDR3 runs to 14 residues. Deletions cut 2 bases from V and 5 bases from J, with 13 bases between. CDR3 in DNA: TGCGCCAGCAGCTTAGGGACTGGGTCTGAGACCCAGTACTTC. Translation: CASSLGTGSETQYF.

This clone was counted between two and nine times. V is TRBV29-1 and J is TRBJ1-4; 11 bases are a match to TRBD1. V shed 5 bases and J 8 bases; nucleotides not matched to a gene: 4. CDR3 length equals 13 residues. CDR1 and CDR2 from the germline V gene are SQVTM and ANQGSEA. Written as DNA, the CDR3 is TGCAGCGTTTCCGGGACAGGGGGGGAAAAACTGTTTTTT. Its protein product is CSVSGTGGEKLFF. Full variable domain (rest looked up from reference TRBV29-1 and TRBJ1-4): SAVISQKPSRDICQRGTSLTIQCQVDSQVTMMFWYRQQPGQSLTLIATANQGSEATYESGFVIDKFPISRPNLTFSTLTVSNMSPEDSSIYLCSVSGTGGEKLFFGSGTQLSVL.

The chain combines TRBV28 with TRBJ1-1; TRBD1 agrees at 8 bases. Trimming removed 4 bases from V and 1 base from J; junction bases left unmatched: 11. Germline V CDR1 and CDR2: MDHEN, SYDVKM. The CDR3 has 17 residues. As DNA, the CDR3 is TGTGCCAGCAGTTGGACAGGGCCCATGATGTCGAACACTGAAGCTTTCTTT. This encodes CASSWTGPMMSNTEAFF.